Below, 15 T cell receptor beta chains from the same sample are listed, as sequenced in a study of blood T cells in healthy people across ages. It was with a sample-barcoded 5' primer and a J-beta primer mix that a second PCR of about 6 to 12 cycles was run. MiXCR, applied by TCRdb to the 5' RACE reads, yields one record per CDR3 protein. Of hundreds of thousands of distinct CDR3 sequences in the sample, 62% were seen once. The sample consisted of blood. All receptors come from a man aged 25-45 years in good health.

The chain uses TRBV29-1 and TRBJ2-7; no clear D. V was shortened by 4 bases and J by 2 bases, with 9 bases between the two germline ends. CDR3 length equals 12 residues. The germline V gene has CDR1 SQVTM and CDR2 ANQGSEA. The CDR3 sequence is CSVASSTYEQYF. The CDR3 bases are TGCAGCGTTGCCAGTTCAACCTACGAGCAGTACTTC.

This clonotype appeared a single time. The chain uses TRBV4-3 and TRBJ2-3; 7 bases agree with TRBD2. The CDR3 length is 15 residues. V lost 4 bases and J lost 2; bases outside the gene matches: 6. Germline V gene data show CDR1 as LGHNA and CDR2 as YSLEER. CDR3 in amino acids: CASSPRGVFTDTQYF. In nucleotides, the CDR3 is TGCGCCAGCAGCCCCCGGGGGGTTTTCACAGATACGCAGTATTTT.

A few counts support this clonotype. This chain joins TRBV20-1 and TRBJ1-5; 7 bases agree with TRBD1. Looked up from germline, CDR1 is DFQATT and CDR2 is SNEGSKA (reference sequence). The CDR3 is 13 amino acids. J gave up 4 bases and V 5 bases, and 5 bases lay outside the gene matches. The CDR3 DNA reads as TGCAGTGCTCCGCAGGGGGAAAATCAGCCCCAGCATTTT. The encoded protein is CSAPQGENQPQHF.

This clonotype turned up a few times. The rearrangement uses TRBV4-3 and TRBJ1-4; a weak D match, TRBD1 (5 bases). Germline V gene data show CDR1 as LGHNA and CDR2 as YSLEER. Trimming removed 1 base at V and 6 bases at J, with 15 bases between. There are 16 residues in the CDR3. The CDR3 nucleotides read TGCGCCAGCAGCCAAGCCGGGACGGCGGGGGATGAAAAACTGTTTTTT. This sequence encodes CASSQAGTAGDEKLFF.

CDR3 loop: CASRWQGTQQETQYF. In DNA form, the CDR3 reads TGTGCCAGCAGATGGCAGGGAACCCAACAAGAGACCCAGTACTTC. The genes are TRBV2 and TRBJ2-5, with a possible D match to TRBD1 (5 bases). CDR1 and CDR2 (germline): SNHLY, FYNNEI. Trimming left V 6 bases short and J 2 bases short, with 16 bases between. CDR3 length: 15 amino acids.

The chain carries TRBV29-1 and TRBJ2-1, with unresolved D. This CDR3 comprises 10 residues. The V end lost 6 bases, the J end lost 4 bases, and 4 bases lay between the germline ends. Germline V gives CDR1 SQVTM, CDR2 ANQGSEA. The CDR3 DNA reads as TGCAGCGTCCATTACAATGAGCAGTTCTTC. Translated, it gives CSVHYNEQFF.

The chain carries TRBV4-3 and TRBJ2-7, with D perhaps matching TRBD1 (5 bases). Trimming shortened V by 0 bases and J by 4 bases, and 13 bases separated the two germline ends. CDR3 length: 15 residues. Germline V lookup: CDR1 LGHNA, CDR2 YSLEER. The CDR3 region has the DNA TGCGCCAGCAGCCAAGATCCTGGACAATGGTACGAGCAGTACTTC. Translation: CASSQDPGQWYEQYF.

The CDR3: CASSLPASGTNEQFF. Written as DNA, the CDR3 is TGTGCCAGCAGCTTACCGGCTAGCGGGACTAATGAGCAGTTCTTC. V and J are TRBV7-9 and TRBJ2-1; 9 bases line up with TRBD2. Germline CDR1 is SEHNR and CDR2 is FQNEAQ (reference sequence). After removal of 2 bases from V and 7 bases from J, the junction contained 6 bases not matched to a gene. The CDR3 contains 15 residues.

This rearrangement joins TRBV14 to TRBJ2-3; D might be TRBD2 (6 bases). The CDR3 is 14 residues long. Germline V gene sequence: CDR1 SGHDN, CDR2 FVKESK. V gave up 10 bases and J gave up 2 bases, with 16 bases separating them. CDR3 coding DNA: TGTGCCACCTCGGGACTCCCTCTCACAGATACGCAGTATTTT. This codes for CATSGLPLTDTQYF.

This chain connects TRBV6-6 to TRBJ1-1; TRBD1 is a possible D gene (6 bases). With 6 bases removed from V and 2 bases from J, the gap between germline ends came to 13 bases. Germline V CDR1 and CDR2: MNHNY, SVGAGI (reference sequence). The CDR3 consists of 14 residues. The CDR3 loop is CASRGGADNTEAFF. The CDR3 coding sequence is TGTGCCAGCAGGGGGGGGGCAGATAACACTGAAGCTTTCTTT.

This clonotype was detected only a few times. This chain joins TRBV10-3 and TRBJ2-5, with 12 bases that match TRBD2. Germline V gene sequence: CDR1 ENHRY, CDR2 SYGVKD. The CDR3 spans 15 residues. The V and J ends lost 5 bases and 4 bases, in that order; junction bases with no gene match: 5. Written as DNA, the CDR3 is TGTGCCATCAGTCCTAGCGGGGGGGCCCTAGAGACCCAGTACTTC. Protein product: CAISPSGGALETQYF.

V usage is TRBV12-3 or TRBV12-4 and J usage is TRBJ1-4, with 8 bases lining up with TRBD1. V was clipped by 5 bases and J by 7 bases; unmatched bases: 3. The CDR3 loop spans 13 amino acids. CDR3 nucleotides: TGTGCCAGCAGTATGGACAGGGTTGAAAAACTGTTTTTT. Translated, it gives CASSMDRVEKLFF.

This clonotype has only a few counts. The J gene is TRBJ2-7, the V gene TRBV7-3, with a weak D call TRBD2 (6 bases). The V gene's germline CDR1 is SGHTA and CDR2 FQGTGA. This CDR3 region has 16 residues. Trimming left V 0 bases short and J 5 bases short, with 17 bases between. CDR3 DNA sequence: TGTGCCAGCAGCTTAACCGGAGGGTTCCGGACTGACGAGCAGTACTTC. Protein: CASSLTGGFRTDEQYF.

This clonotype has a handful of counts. CDR3 sequence: CAATAPGYNEQFF. The CDR3 coding sequence is TGTGCCGCCACGGCCCCGGGGTACAATGAGCAGTTCTTC. The V and J genes are TRBV6-5 and TRBJ2-1; a weak D match, TRBD2 (5 bases). Germline loops: CDR1 MNHEY, CDR2 SVGAGI. The CDR3 consists of 13 residues. V lost 11 bases to trimming and J lost 4 bases, with 15 bases between them.

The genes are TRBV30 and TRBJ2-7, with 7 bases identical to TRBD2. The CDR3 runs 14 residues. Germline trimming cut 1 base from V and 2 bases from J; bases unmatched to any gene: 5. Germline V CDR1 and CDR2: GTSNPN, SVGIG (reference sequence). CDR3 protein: CAWSGLAATYEQYF. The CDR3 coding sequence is TGTGCCTGGAGTGGACTAGCAGCCACCTACGAGCAGTACTTC.